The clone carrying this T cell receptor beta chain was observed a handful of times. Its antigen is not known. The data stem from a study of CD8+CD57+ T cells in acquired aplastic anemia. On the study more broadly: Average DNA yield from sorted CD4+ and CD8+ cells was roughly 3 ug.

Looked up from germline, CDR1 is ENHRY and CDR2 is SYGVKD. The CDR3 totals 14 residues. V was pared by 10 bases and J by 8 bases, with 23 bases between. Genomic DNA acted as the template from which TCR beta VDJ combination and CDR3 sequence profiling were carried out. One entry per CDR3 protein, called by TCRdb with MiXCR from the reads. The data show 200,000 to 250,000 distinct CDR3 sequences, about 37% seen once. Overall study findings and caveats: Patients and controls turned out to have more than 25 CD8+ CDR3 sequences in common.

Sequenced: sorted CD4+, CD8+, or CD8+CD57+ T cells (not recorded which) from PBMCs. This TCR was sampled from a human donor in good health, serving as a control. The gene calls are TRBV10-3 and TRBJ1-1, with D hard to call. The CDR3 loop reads CASHPHGEIIEAFF. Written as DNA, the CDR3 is TGTGCCAGCCACCCCCACGGAGAAATTATCGAAGCTTTCTTT.